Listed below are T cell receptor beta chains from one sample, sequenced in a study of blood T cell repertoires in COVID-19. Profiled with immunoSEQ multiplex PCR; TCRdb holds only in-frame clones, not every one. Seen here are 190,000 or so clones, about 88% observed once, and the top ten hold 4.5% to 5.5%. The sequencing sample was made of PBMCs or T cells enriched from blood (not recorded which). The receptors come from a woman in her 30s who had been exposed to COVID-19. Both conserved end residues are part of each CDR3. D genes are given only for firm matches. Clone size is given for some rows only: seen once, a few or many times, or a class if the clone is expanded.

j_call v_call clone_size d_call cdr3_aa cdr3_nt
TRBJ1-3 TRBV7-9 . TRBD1 CASSPQGGLSGNTIYF TGTGCCAGCAGCCCCCAAGGGGGCCTGAGTGGAAACACCATATATTTT
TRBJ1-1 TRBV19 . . CASSSRTEAFF TGTGCCAGTAGTTCACGGACTGAAGCTTTCTTT
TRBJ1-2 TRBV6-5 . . CASSYSGGTNYGYTF TGTGCCAGCAGTTACTCCGGGGGGACTAACTATGGCTACACCTTC
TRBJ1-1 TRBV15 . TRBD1 CATRQGAEAFF TGTGCCACCAGACAGGGGGCTGAAGCTTTCTTT
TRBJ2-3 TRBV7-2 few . CASSLGAPGPDTQYF TGTGCCAGCAGCTTAGGTGCACCCGGTCCAGATACGCAGTATTTT
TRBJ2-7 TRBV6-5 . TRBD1 CASRRQGGIYEQYF TGTGCCAGCAGAAGACAGGGGGGAATCTACGAGCAGTACTTC
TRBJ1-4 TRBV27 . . CASRMNRAATNEKLFF TGTGCCAGCAGGATGAACAGGGCTGCAACTAATGAAAAACTGTTTTTT
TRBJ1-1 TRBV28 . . CASNEPRGRVDEAFF TGTGCCAGCAACGAACCGAGGGGGAGGGTTGATGAAGCTTTCTTT
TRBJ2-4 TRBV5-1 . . CASSLVAGAKNIQYF TGCGCCAGCAGCTTGGTGGCAGGAGCCAAAAACATTCAGTACTTC
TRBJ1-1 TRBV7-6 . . CASSLALDSLNTEAFF TGTGCCAGCAGCTTAGCATTAGACAGCCTGAACACTGAAGCTTTCTTT
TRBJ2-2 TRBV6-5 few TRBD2 CASSRSGELTGELFF TGTGCCAGCAGTCGTAGCGGGGAGCTCACCGGGGAGCTGTTTTTT
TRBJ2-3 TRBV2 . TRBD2 CASSDLGGRDTDTQYF TGTGCCAGCAGTGACCTCGGGGGGAGGGACACAGATACGCAGTATTTT
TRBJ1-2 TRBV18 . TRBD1 CASSHPGQGIYGYTF TGTGCCAGCTCACATCCGGGACAGGGAATCTATGGCTACACCTTC
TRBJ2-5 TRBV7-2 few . CASSLLVQETQYF TGTGCCAGCAGCTTATTAGTCCAAGAGACCCAGTACTTC
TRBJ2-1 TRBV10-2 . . CASSVYGTANEQFF TGCGCCAGCAGTGTTTACGGGACTGCCAATGAGCAGTTCTTC
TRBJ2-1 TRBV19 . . CASSSRDSSYNEQFF TGTGCCAGTAGTAGTCGCGACAGCTCCTACAATGAGCAGTTCTTC
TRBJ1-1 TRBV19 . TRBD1 CASSGTARTEAFF TGTGCCAGTTCTGGGACAGCAAGAACTGAAGCTTTCTTT
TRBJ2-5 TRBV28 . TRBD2 CASSLVGGGQETQYF TGTGCCAGCAGTTTAGTGGGCGGGGGCCAAGAGACCCAGTACTTC
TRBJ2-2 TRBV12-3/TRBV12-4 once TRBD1 CASRLTGAGELFF TGTGCCAGCAGACTAACAGGGGCCGGGGAGCTGTTTTTT
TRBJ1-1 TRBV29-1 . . CSVEESLLGSTTEAFF TGCAGCGTTGAAGAATCTCTTTTGGGCAGTACAACTGAAGCTTTCTTT
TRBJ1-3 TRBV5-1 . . CASSFTGGSGNTIYF TGCGCCAGCAGCTTTACCGGGGGATCCGGAAACACCATATATTTT
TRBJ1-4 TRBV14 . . CASSQDRGGTEKLFF TGTGCCAGCAGCCAAGATAGAGGCGGCACAGAAAAACTGTTTTTT